This entry lists 26 T cell receptor beta chains sequenced from one sample in a study of cytomegalovirus exposure and HLA in healthy donors. Profiling relied on immunoSEQ multiplex PCR, and the TCRdb table lists in-frame clones only, not all of them. This sample has some 170,000 clones; roughly 86% occur once, and the top ten carry approximately 2.5%. Input material: PBMCs. The receptors were gathered from a young man in good health and CMV-seropositive.

The chain uses TRBV6-5 and TRBJ2-7, with 11 nucleotides matching TRBD2. The germline V gene has CDR1 MNHEY and CDR2 SVGAGI. This CDR3 contains 15 residues. Trimming took 2 bases from V and 3 from J; bases not matched to a gene: 3. CDR3 sequence: CASSYGTSGLYEQYF. CDR3 sequence (DNA): TGTGCCAGCAGTTACGGGACTAGCGGTCTCTACGAGCAGTACTTC.

This clone was seen more than once but under ten times. The chain carries TRBV4-1 and TRBJ1-5; 7 nucleotides match TRBD1. The CDR3 spans 16 residues. From germline, CDR1 is MGHRA and CDR2 YSYEKL. The ends lost 0 bases at V and 2 bases at J; junction bases unmatched: 4. The CDR3 loop reads CASSQEGGRGNQPQHF. CDR3 nucleotides: TGCGCCAGCAGCCAAGAAGGGGGCAGGGGCAATCAGCCCCAGCATTTT.

This clone was observed a handful of times. The gene calls are TRBV7-6 and TRBJ1-3; tentatively, D is TRBD1 (5 bases). The CDR3 totals 16 residues. The germline V and J ends were trimmed by 4 bases and 4 bases, with 17 bases remaining between them. Germline CDR1 reads SGHVS; CDR2 reads FNYEAQ. CDR3 bases: TGTGCCAGCAGCTCGCAACAGACCGGGGGGGGAAACACCATATATTTT. Its translation is CASSSQQTGGGNTIYF. The variable domain in full, completed from reference TRBV7-6 and TRBJ1-3, reads GAGVSQSPRYKVTKRGQDVALRCDPISGHVSLYWYRQALGQGPEFLTYFNYEAQQDKSGLPNDRFSAERPEGSISTLTIQRTEQRDSAMYRCASSSQQTGGGNTIYFGEGSWLTVV.

The gene calls are TRBV16 and TRBJ2-7, with 11 bases identical to TRBD1. The CDR3 has 14 amino acids. Germline CDR1 is KGHSY and CDR2 is FQNENV. J lost 4 bases, V lost 2 bases, and 1 base had no gene match. CDR3 amino acids: CASSQGTGGYEQYF. CDR3 in DNA: TGTGCCAGCAGCCAAGGGACAGGGGGGTACGAGCAGTACTTC. The whole variable domain, filled in from reference TRBV16 and TRBJ2-7, reads GEEVAQTPKHLVRGEGQKAKLYCAPIKGHSYVFWYQQVLKNEFKFLISFQNENVFDETGMPKERFSAKCLPNSPCSLEIQATKLEDSAVYFCASSQGTGGYEQYFGPGTRLTVT.

This clone showed up just once. The chain uses TRBV6-1 and TRBJ2-7, with TRBD2 identical over 7 bases. The junction had 4 bases not matched to a gene; V was cut back by 2 bases and J by 0 bases. The length of the CDR3 is 15 residues. Germline-derived CDR1 and CDR2 are MNHNS and SASEGT. The CDR3 coding sequence is TGTGCCAGCAGTGAATTGGGCGGGAGCTCCTACGAGCAGTACTTC. It yields the protein CASSELGGSSYEQYF.

The V call is TRBV28, the J call TRBJ1-5; D remains ambiguous. The V end was cut by 3 bases, the J end by 8 bases, with 11 bases between. This CDR3 has 13 amino acids. Germline V gene data show CDR1 as MDHEN and CDR2 as SYDVKM. The CDR3 sequence is CASSFSGSKPQHF. The CDR3, as DNA: TGTGCCAGCAGTTTCTCGGGAAGTAAGCCCCAGCATTTT.

The chain is built from TRBV15 and TRBJ2-5; TRBD2 matches at 7 bases. CDR3 length: 13 amino acids. Trimming at V came to 4 bases and at J to 5 bases, leaving 4 bases not matched to a gene. Germline CDR1 reads LNHNV; CDR2 reads YYDKDF (reference sequence). CDR3 bases: TGTGCCACCAGCAAGATCGGGGGGGAGACCCAGTACTTC. Protein sequence: CATSKIGGETQYF. Supplemented by reference TRBV15 and TRBJ2-5, the full variable domain reads DAMVIQNPRYQVTQFGKPVTLSCSQTLNHNVMYWYQQKSSQAPKLLFHYYDKDFNNEADTPDNFQSRRPNTSFCFLDIRSPGLGDTAMYLCATSKIGGETQYFGPGTRLLVL.

The rearrangement uses TRBV5-1 and TRBJ1-1; 9 bases agree with TRBD1. CDR1 is SGHRS, CDR2 YFSETQ, per germline. V shed 2 bases and J 0 bases; nucleotides not matched to a gene: 2. The CDR3 loop spans 15 amino acids. The CDR3 is CASSFTGGLNTEAFF. The CDR3 nucleotides read TGCGCCAGCAGCTTCACAGGGGGCCTGAACACTGAAGCTTTCTTT.

The chain has TRBV4-3 and TRBJ2-5, with D unclear. The germline CDR1 and CDR2 sequences are LGHNA and YSLEER. Trimming cost V 0 bases and J 5 bases, with 7 bases left between them. The CDR3 length is 13 residues. The CDR3 sequence is CASSQDEFETQYF. The CDR3 DNA follows: TGCGCCAGCAGCCAAGATGAGTTCGAGACCCAGTACTTC.

The chain recombines TRBV5-1 with TRBJ2-1; 9 bases map to TRBD1. Germline CDR1 SGHRS, CDR2 YFSETQ. This CDR3 is built from 16 residues. Germline trimming cut 7 bases from V and 3 bases from J; bases unmatched to any gene: 11. The CDR3 DNA reads TGCGCCAGCGGATTCGCCACGGGACAGGGCTACAATGAGCAGTTCTTC. Its translation: CASGFATGQGYNEQFF.

The gene calls are TRBV5-6 and TRBJ2-1; perhaps TRBD1 as D (6 bases). The CDR3 is made up of 13 amino acids. V was clipped by 7 bases and J by 0 bases, with 8 bases between them. Germline V lookup: CDR1 SGHDT, CDR2 YYEEEE. The CDR3 DNA follows: TGTGCCAGCGACAGGAGCTCCTACAATGAGCAGTTCTTC. As protein: CASDRSSYNEQFF. The full variable domain, rest sourced from reference TRBV5-6 and TRBJ2-1, is DAGVTQSPTHLIKTRGQQVTLRCSPKSGHDTVSWYQQALGQGPQFIFQYYEEEERQRGNFPDRFSGHQFPNYSSELNVNALLLGDSALYLCASDRSSYNEQFFGPGTRLTVL.

This chain uses TRBV7-2 with TRBJ2-7; 8 nucleotides agree with TRBD2. J lost 6 bases, V lost 5 bases, and 9 bases had no gene match. The CDR3 length is 14 residues. Germline CDR1 reads SGHTA; CDR2 reads FQGNSA. CDR3 DNA: TGTGCCAGCAGCCAAGTAGCGGGACCCTCCGAGCAGTACTTC. Its protein is CASSQVAGPSEQYF.

The chain recombines TRBV5-6 with TRBJ2-7, with unresolved D. Per the germline V gene, CDR1 is SGHDT and CDR2 is YYEEEE. The CDR3 loop spans 13 amino acids. Trimming took off 4 bases at V and 0 bases at J, with 8 bases between the two ends. The CDR3 protein is CASSPYSSYEQYF. The CDR3 DNA reads TGTGCCAGCAGCCCCTACAGCTCCTACGAGCAGTACTTC.

V usage is TRBV5-1 and J usage is TRBJ1-5, with 12 bases aligning to TRBD1. The CDR3 loop spans 20 amino acids. Losses at the gene ends were 0 bases for V and 0 bases for J; bases not matched to a gene: 10. Germline values: CDR1 SGHRS, CDR2 YFSETQ. CDR3 sequence: CASSLVGDRGQYYSNQPQHF. The CDR3 DNA reads TGCGCCAGCAGCTTGGTTGGGGACAGGGGGCAATATTATAGCAATCAGCCCCAGCATTTT.

This chain joins TRBV27 and TRBJ1-2, with D perhaps matching TRBD1 (5 bases). CDR1 and CDR2 from the germline V gene are MNHEY and SMNVEV (reference sequence). V lost 1 base and J lost 0, with 9 bases in between. The CDR3 contains 15 residues. This CDR3 is CASSLLPTANYGYTF. Here the CDR3 DNA reads TGTGCCAGCAGTTTATTGCCGACAGCTAACTATGGCTACACCTTC.

In the case of this clone: At one boundary the junction diverges from the germline segment, which might be a read error. The chain employs TRBV7-7 and TRBJ2-5, with D perhaps TRBD1 (6 bases). Germline CDR1 is SSHAT and CDR2 is FNYEAQ (reference sequence). The CDR3 contains 14 residues. The CDR3 loop is CASSQGHGAETQYF. The CDR3 nucleotides are TGTGCTAGCAGCCAGGGACACGGGGCGGAGACCCAGTACTTC.

The chain links TRBV27 to TRBJ2-5; D is perhaps TRBD2 (6 bases). This CDR3 has 19 amino acids. The germline CDR1 and CDR2 sequences are MNHEY and SMNVEV (reference sequence). Trimming stripped 3 bases from V and 5 bases from J, with 28 bases between. The CDR3 loop reads CASSLGKMGWRDGGETQYF. DNA for the CDR3: TGTGCCAGCAGTTTGGGGAAAATGGGATGGCGGGATGGCGGCGAGACCCAGTACTTC.

This chain joins TRBV7-9 and TRBJ2-5; TRBD2 aligns across 7 bases. Trimming removed 4 bases from V and 3 bases from J; junction bases left unmatched: 8. Germline CDR1 is SEHNR and CDR2 is FQNEAQ (reference sequence). The CDR3 is made up of 15 amino acids. DNA of the CDR3: TGTGCCAGCAGCTCAATTGGACTAGGAGAAGAGACCCAGTACTTC. This encodes CASSSIGLGEETQYF. The full variable domain, rest sourced from reference TRBV7-9 and TRBJ2-5, is DTGVSQNPRHKITKRGQNVTFRCDPISEHNRLYWYRQTLGQGPEFLTYFQNEAQLEKSRLLSDRFSAERPKGSFSTLEIQRTEQGDSAMYLCASSSIGLGEETQYFGPGTRLLVL.

V gene TRBV27 combines with J gene TRBJ1-4; possible D gene TRBD1, 5 bases. Germline V gene data show CDR1 as MNHEY and CDR2 as SMNVEV (reference sequence). This CDR3 has 17 amino acids. Trimming shortened V by 5 bases and J by 4 bases, and 20 bases separated the two germline ends. The CDR3 nucleotides are TGTGCCAGCAGTGATGGGCAGGGCCGCCTGGTTAATGAAAAACTGTTTTTT. Protein sequence: CASSDGQGRLVNEKLFF.

The V gene is TRBV28, the J gene TRBJ1-2, with D possibly matching TRBD1 (6 bases). The V gene's germline CDR1 is MDHEN and CDR2 SYDVKM. V lost 5 bases to trimming and J lost 0 bases, with 10 bases between them. The CDR3 loop spans 14 amino acids. The CDR3 loop is CASSPSGANYGYTF. The CDR3 DNA is TGTGCCAGCAGTCCCTCAGGGGCTAACTATGGCTACACCTTC.

The gene calls are TRBV5-1 and TRBJ2-1; D is possibly TRBD2 (5 bases). The CDR3 has 12 amino acids. Trimming shortened V by 5 bases and J by 6 bases, and 9 bases separated the two germline ends. Germline V lookup: CDR1 SGHRS, CDR2 YFSETQ. The CDR3 region has the DNA TGCGCCAGCAGTGGACGGGGCAATGAGCAGTTCTTC. This sequence encodes CASSGRGNEQFF.

CDR3: CASRGRGTYEQYF. CDR3 in DNA: TGCGCCAGCAGAGGCAGGGGTACCTACGAGCAGTACTTC. The gene calls are TRBV4-1 and TRBJ2-7; D is possibly TRBD1 (6 bases). The CDR3 is 13 residues long. Trimming took 6 bases from V and 2 from J, leaving 11 bases between them. Germline CDR1 is MGHRA and CDR2 is YSYEKL.

The V call is TRBV29-1, the J call TRBJ2-7; TRBD1 is a possible D gene (6 bases). Germline V CDR1 and CDR2: SQVTM, ANQGSEA. V lost 2 bases to trimming and J lost 0 bases, with 17 bases between them. The CDR3 runs 16 residues. CDR3 bases: TGCAGCGTTGAATCGATGGGCAGGGGTTCCTCCTACGAGCAGTACTTC. It codes for CSVESMGRGSSYEQYF.

This clone was detected a few times. The V and J genes are TRBV18 and TRBJ1-5; 8 bases are shared with TRBD1. The CDR3 length is 15 residues. V gave up 5 bases and J gave up 9 bases; unmatched junction bases: 12. Germline V gene sequence: CDR1 KGHSH, CDR2 LQKENI. The CDR3 spells CASSWDRQRGRPQHF. Written as DNA, the CDR3 is TGTGCCAGCTCATGGGACAGGCAGAGGGGTCGGCCCCAGCATTTT.

The chain joins TRBV5-5 to TRBJ1-2; maybe TRBD1 (6 bases). Germline loops: CDR1 SGHKS, CDR2 YYEKEE (reference sequence). Deletions cut 3 bases from V and 5 bases from J, with 26 bases between. The CDR3 covers 18 residues. This CDR3 is CASSYQGTQGTLSYGYTF. CDR3 bases: TGTGCCAGCAGCTATCAGGGTACCCAGGGGACCCTTTCATATGGCTACACCTTC.

The chain joins TRBV6-5 to TRBJ2-7; TRBD2 matches 8 bases. Germline loops: CDR1 MNHEY, CDR2 SVGAGI. There are 14 residues in the CDR3. After removal of 3 bases from V and 5 bases from J, the junction contained 6 bases not matched to a gene. As DNA, the CDR3 is TGTGCCAGCAGTTATCCCCTAGCGGGTAACGAGCAGTACTTC. Encoded protein: CASSYPLAGNEQYF.